This T cell receptor beta chain was documented in a study of naive and memory T cell subsets. Findings and limits, study-wide: Possibly reflecting memory cells re-expressing CD45RA, a few larger clonotypes occurred in naive repertoires, especially CD8. TCR counts from RNA may reflect activation-linked expression changes. From naive to CM, EM and EMRA, diversity decreased and Gini increased.

As concerns this clonotype: Its target is not known.

The CDR3 consists of 11 residues. Germline lookup yields CDR1 MNHEY and CDR2 SVGAGI. Between the trimmed V and J ends, which lost 9 bases and 2 bases, there was a span of 7 bases. Cells stained for CD3, CD4, CD8, CD45RA and CD27 were sorted into four subsets. The beta constant-region primer was an equimolar mix of two oligonucleotides covering TRBC1 and TRBC2. TCRdb re-analysed the UMI-ligation and nested PCR reads in MiXCR, keeping a single row per CDR3 protein. The sample includes 150,000 or so distinct CDR3 sequences, 15% to 20% of them seen just once. The sample consisted of naive CD4+ T cells from blood. This receptor was taken from a human donor in good health. The chain has TRBV6-5 and TRBJ1-1; unclear D gene. The CDR3, as DNA: TGTGCCAGTTGGACCAACACTGAAGCTTTCTTT. It codes for CASWTNTEAFF.